The T cell receptor (beta chain) under discussion was sequenced for a study of blood T cell repertoires in COVID-19. Study summary: Sources were T cells, B-cell-depleted T cells, or PBMCs; the material itself was cDNA or gDNA.

The table came from immunoSEQ multiplex PCR; TCRdb's copy has only in-frame clones and leaves some out. The sample holds around 150,000 clones; approximately 82% are singletons and the top ten take 5.5% to 8%. Germline V gene data show CDR1 as LGHDT and CDR2 as YNNKEL (reference sequence). The CDR3 contains 16 residues. J was trimmed by 3 bases and V by 7 bases; bases with no gene match: 13. The origin of this receptor is a woman between 50 and 59 years old in a cohort sampled during active or convalescent COVID-19. Sequenced material: peripheral blood. The rearrangement joins TRBV3-1 (or the pseudogene TRBV3-2) to TRBJ1-2; 8 bases are shared with TRBD1. CDR3 amino acids: CASKGAGQGLDYGYTF. The CDR3 coding sequence is TGTGCCAGCAAGGGGGCCGGACAGGGCCTGGACTATGGCTACACCTTC.